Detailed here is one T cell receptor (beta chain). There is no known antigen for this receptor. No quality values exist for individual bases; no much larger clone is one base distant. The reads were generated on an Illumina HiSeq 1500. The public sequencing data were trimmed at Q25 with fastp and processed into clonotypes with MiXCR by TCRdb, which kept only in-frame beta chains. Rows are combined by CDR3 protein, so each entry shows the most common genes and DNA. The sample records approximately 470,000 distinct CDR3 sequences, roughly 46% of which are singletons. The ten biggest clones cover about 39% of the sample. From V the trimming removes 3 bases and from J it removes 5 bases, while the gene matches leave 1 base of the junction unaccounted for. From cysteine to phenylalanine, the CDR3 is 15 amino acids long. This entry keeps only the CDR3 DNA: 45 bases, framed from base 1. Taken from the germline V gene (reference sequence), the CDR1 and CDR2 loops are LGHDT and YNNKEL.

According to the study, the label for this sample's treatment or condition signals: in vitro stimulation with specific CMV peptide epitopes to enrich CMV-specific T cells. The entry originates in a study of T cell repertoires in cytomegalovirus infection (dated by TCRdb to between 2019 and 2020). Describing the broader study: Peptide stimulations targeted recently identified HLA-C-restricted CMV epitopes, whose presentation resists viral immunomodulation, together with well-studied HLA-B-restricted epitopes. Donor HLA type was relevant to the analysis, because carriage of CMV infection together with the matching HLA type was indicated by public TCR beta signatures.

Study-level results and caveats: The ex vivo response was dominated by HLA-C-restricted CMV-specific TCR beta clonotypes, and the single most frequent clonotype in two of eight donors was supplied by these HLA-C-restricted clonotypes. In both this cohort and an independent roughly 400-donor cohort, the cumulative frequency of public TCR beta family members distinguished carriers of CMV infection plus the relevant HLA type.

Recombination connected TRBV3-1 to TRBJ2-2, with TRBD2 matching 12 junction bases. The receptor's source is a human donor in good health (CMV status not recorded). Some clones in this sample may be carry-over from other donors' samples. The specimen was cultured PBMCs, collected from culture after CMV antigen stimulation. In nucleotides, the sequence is TGTGCCAGCAGCCAGCTAGCGGGAGGGACCGGGGAGCTGTTTTTT. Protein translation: CASSQLAGGTGELFF.